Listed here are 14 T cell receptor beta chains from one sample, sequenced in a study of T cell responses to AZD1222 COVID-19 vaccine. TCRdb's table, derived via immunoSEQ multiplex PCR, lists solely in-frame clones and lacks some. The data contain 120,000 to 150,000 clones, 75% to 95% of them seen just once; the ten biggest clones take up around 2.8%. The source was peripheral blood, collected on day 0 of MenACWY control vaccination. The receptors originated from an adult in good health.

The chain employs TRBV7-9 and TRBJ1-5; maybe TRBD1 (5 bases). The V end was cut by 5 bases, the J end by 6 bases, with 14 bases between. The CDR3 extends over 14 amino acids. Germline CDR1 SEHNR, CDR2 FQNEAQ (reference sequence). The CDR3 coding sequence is TGTGCCAGCAGCCGGGGGGACGTGGGTCAGCCCCAGCATTTT. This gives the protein CASSRGDVGQPQHF.

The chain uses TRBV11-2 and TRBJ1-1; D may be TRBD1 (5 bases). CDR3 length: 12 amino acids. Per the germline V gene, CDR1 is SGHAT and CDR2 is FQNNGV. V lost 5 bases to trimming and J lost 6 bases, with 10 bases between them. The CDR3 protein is CASSRLGAEAFF. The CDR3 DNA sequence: TGTGCCAGCAGCCGCCTGGGGGCTGAAGCTTTCTTT. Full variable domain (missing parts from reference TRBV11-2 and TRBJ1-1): EAGVAQSPRYKIIEKRQSVAFWCNPISGHATLYWYQQILGQGPKLLIQFQNNGVVDDSQLPKDRFSAERLKGVDSTLKIQPAKLEDSAVYLCASSRLGAEAFFGQGTRLTVV.

The CDR3 here is CAISSVSGSYEQYF. For the CDR3, the DNA is TGTGCCATCAGTAGTGTTAGCGGGTCCTACGAGCAGTACTTC. The rearrangement joins TRBV10-3 to TRBJ2-7; TRBD2 aligns across 7 bases. In germline, CDR1 is ENHRY, CDR2 SYGVKD. CDR3 length: 14 residues. V shed 5 bases and J 1 base; nucleotides not matched to a gene: 5.

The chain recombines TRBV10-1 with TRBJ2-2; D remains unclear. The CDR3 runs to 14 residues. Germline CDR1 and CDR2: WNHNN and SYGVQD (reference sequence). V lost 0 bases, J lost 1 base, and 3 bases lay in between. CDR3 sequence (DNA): TGCGCCAGCAGTGAGTCGGGGAACACCGGGGAGCTGTTTTTT. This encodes CASSESGNTGELFF.

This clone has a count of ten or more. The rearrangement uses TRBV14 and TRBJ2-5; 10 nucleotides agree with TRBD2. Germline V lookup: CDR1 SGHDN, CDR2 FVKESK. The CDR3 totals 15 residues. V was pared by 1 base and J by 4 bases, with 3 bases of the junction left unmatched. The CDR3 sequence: CASSQGLAGVETQYF. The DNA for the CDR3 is TGTGCCAGCAGCCAAGGGCTAGCGGGGGTAGAGACCCAGTACTTC.

Written as DNA, the CDR3 is TGCGCCAGCAGCGCGGGGACCACTGAAGCTTTCTTT. Translated, it gives CASSAGTTEAFF. J is TRBJ1-1 and V is TRBV5-1, with D perhaps matching TRBD1 (5 bases). Trimming removed 4 bases from V and 4 bases from J, with 8 bases in between. This CDR3 comprises 12 residues. CDR1 is SGHRS, CDR2 YFSETQ, per germline.

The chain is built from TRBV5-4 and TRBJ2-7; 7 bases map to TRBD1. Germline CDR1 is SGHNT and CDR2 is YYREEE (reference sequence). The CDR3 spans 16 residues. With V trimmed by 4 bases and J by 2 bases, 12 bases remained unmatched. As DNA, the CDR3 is TGTGCCAGCAGCCGATCACCCGGGACAGTAGCCTACGAGCAGTACTTC. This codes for CASSRSPGTVAYEQYF. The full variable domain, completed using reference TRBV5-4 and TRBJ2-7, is ETGVTQSPTHLIKTRGQQVTLRCSSQSGHNTVSWYQQALGQGPQFIFQYYREEENGRGNFPPRFSGLQFPNYSSELNVNALELDDSALYLCASSRSPGTVAYEQYFGPGTRLTVT.

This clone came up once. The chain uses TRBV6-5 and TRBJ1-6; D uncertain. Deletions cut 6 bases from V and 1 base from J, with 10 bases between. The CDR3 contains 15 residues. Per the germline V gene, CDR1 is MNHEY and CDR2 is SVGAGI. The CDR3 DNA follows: TGTGCCAGCAGGACCGGGAAATCCTATAATTCACCCCTCCACTTT. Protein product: CASRTGKSYNSPLHF.

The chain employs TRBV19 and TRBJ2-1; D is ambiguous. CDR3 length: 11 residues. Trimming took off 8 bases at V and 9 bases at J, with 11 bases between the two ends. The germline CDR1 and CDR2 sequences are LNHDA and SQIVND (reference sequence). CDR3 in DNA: TGTGCCAGTCGGAGACTTGTTGAGCAGTTCTTC. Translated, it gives CASRRLVEQFF.

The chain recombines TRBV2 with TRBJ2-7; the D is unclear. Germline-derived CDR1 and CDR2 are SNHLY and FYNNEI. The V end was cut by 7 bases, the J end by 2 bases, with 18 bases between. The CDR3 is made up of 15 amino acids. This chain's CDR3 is CASITPRKGTYEQYF. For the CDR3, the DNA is TGTGCCAGCATTACTCCGAGGAAAGGGACCTACGAGCAGTACTTC. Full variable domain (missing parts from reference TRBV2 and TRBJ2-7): EPEVTQTPSHQVTQMGQEVILRCVPISNHLYFYWYRQILGQKVEFLVSFYNNEISEKSEIFDDQFSVERPDGSNFTLKIRSTKLEDSAMYFCASITPRKGTYEQYFGPGTRLTVT.

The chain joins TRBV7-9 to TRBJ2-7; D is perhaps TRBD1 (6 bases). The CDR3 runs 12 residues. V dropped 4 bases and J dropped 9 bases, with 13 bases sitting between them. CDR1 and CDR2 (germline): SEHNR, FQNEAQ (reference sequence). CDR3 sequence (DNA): TGTGCCAGCAGCTGGATACAGGGCCCGCAGTACTTC. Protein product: CASSWIQGPQYF.

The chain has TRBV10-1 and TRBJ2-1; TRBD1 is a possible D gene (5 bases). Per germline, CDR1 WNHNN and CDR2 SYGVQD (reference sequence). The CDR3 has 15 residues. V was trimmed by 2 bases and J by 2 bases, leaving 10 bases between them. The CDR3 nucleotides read TGCGCCAGCAGTGAGAAGGGGTATCCCTACAATGAGCAGTTCTTC. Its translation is CASSEKGYPYNEQFF.

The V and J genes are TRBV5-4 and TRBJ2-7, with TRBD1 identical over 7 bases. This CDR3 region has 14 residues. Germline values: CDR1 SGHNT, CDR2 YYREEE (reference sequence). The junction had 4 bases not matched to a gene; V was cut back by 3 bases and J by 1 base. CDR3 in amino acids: CASSWGTVSYEQYF. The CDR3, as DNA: TGTGCCAGCAGCTGGGGGACAGTATCCTACGAGCAGTACTTC. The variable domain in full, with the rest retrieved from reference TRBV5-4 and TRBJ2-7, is ETGVTQSPTHLIKTRGQQVTLRCSSQSGHNTVSWYQQALGQGPQFIFQYYREEENGRGNFPPRFSGLQFPNYSSELNVNALELDDSALYLCASSWGTVSYEQYFGPGTRLTVT.

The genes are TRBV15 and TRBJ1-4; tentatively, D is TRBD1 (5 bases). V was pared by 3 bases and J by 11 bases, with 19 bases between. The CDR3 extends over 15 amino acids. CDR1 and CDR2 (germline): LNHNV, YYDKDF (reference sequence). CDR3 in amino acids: CATSRDGTMNLKLFF. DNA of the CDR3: TGTGCCACCAGCAGGGACGGGACGATGAATTTGAAACTGTTTTTT.